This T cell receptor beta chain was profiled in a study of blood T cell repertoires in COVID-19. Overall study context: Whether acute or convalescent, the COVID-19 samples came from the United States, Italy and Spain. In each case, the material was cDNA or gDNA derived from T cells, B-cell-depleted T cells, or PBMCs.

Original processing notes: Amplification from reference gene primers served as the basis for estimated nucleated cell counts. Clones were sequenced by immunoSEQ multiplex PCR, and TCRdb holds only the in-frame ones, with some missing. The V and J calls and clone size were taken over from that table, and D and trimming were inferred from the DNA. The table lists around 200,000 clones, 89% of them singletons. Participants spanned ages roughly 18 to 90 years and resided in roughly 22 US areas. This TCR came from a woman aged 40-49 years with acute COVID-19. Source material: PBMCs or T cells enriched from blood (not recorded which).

In DNA form, the CDR3 reads TGTGCCAGCGCATTCCGAAAACAGGGTCCGTTCACCGGGGAGCTGTTTTTT. Amino acid sequence: CASAFRKQGPFTGELFF. The rearrangement links TRBV5-4 to TRBJ2-2, with D possibly TRBD1 on 6 matching bases. CDR1 is SGHNT, CDR2 YYREEE, per germline (reference sequence). The CDR3 has 17 residues. With 7 bases removed from V and 4 bases from J, the gap between germline ends came to 23 bases.